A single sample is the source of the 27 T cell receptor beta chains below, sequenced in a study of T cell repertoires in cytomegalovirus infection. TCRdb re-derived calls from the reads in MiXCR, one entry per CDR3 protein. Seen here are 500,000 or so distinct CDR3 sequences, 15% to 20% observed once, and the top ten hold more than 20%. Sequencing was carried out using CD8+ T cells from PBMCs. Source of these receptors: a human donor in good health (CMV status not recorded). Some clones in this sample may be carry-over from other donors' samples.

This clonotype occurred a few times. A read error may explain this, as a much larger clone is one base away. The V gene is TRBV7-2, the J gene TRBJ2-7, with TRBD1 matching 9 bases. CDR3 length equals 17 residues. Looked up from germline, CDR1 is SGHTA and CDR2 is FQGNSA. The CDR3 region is CASSSLFRDRASYEQHF. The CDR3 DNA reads TGTGCCAGCAGCTCACTTTTCCGGGACAGGGCCTCCTACGAGCAGCACTTC.

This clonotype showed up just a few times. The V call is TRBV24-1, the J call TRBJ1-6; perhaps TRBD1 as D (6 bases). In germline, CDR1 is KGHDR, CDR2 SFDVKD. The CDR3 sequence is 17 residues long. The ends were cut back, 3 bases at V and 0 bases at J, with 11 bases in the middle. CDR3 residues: CATSDADRSSYNSPLHF. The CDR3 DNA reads TGTGCCACCAGTGATGCTGACAGGAGCTCCTATAATTCACCCCTCCACTTT.

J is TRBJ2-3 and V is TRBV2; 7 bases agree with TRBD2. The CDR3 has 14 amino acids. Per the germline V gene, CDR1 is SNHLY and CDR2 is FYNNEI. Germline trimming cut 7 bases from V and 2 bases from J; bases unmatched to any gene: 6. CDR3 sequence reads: CASTLGGNTDTQYF. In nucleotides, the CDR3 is TGTGCCAGCACCCTGGGGGGGAACACAGATACGCAGTATTTT.

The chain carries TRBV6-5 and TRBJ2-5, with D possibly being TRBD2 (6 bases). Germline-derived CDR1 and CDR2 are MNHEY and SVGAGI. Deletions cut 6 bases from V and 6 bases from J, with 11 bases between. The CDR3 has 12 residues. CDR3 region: CASRGGIKTQYF. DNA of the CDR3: TGTGCCAGCAGGGGCGGGATTAAGACCCAGTACTTC.

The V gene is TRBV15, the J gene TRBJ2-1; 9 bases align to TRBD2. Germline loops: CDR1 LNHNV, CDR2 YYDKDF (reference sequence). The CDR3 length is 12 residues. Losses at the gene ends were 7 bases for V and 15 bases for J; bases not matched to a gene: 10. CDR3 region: CATTMSSGVPFF. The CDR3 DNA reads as TGTGCCACCACCATGTCTAGCGGGGTTCCGTTCTTC.

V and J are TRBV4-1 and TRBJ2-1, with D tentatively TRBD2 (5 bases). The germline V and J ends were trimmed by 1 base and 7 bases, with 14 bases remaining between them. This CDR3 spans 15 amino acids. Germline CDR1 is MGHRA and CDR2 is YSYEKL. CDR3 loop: CASSQVLGERNEQFF. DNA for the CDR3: TGCGCCAGCAGCCAAGTGTTGGGAGAGAGGAATGAGCAGTTCTTC.

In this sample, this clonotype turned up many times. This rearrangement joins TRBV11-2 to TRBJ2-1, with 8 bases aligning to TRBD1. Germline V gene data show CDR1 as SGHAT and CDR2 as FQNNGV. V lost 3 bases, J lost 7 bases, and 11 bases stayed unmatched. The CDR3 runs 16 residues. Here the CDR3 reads CASSFGSGQVFNEQFF. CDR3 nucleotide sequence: TGTGCCAGCAGCTTTGGATCGGGACAGGTTTTTAATGAGCAGTTCTTC.

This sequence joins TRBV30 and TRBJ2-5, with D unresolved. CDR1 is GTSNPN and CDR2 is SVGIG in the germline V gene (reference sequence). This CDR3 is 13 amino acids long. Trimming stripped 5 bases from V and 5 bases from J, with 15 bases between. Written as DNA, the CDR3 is TGTGCCTGGCCCCCCTATTCGCCGGAGACCCAGTACTTC. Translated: CAWPPYSPETQYF.

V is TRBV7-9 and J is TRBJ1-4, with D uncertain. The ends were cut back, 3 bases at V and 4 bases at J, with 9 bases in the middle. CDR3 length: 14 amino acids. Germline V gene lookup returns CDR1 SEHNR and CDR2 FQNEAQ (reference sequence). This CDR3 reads CASSFSLDNEKLFF. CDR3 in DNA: TGTGCCAGCAGCTTTTCTCTAGATAATGAAAAACTGTTTTTT.

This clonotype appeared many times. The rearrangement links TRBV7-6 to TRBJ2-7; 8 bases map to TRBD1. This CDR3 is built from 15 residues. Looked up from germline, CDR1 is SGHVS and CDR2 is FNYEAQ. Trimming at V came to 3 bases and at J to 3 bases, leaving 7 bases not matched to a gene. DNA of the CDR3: TGTGCCAGCAGCTTTAGTGGGACAGGAGACTACGAGCAGTACTTC. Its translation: CASSFSGTGDYEQYF.

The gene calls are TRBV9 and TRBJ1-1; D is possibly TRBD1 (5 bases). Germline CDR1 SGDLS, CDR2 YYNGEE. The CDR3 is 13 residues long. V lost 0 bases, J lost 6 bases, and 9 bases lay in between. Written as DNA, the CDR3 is TGTGCCAGCAGCGTAGCTGGGGGTTCTGAAGCTTTCTTT. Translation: CASSVAGGSEAFF.

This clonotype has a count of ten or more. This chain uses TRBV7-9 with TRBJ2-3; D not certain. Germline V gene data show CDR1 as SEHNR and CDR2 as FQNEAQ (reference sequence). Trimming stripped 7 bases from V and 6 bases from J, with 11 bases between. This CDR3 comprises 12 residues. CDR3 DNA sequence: TGTGCCAGCAACTCTAGACCCGATACGCAGTATTTT. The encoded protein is CASNSRPDTQYF.

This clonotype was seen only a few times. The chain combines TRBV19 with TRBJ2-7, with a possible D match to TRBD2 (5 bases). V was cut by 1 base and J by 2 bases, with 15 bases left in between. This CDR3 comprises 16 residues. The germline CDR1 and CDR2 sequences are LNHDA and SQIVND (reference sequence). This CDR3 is CASSIGWAEGPYEQYF. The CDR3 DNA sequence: TGTGCCAGTAGTATAGGATGGGCAGAGGGTCCCTACGAGCAGTACTTC.

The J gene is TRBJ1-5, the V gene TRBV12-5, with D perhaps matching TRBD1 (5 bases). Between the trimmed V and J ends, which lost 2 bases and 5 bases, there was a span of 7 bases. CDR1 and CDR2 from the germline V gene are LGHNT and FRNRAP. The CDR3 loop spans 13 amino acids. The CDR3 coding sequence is TGTGCTAGTGGTTTGTCAGGGTATCAGCCCCAGCATTTT. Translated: CASGLSGYQPQHF.

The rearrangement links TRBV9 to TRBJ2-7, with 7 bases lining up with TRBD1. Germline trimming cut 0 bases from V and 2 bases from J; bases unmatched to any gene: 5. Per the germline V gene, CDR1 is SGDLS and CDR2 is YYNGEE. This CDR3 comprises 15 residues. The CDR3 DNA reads TGTGCCAGCAGCGTAGATTGGGACAGCCCCTACGAGCAGTACTTC. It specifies CASSVDWDSPYEQYF.

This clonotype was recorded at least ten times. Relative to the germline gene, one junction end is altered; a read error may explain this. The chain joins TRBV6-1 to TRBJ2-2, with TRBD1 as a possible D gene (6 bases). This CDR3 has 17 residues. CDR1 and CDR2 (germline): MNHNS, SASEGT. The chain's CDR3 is CASSEAHPQGNIGELFF. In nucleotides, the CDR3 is TGTGCCAGCAGTGAAGCGCATCCTCAGGGGAACATCGGGGAGCTGTTTTTT.

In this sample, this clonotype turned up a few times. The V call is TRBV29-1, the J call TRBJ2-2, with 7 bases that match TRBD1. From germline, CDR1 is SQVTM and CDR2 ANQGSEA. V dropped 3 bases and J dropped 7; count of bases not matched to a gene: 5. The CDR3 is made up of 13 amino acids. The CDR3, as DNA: TGCAGCGTTGACGGACAGGATAGCGGGGAGCTGTTTTTT. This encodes CSVDGQDSGELFF.

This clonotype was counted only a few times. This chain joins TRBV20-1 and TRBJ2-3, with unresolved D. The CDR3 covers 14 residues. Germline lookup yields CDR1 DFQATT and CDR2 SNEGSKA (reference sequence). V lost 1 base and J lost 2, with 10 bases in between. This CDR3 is CSARVVLLTDTQYF. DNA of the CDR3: TGCAGTGCTAGAGTGGTTCTTCTCACAGATACGCAGTATTTT.

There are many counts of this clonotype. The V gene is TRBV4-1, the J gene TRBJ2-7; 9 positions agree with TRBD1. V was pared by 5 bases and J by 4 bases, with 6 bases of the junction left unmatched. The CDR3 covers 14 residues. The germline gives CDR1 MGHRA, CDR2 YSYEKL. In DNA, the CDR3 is TGCGCCAGCAGCATAGGGACAGGGTTATACGAGCAGTACTTC. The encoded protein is CASSIGTGLYEQYF.

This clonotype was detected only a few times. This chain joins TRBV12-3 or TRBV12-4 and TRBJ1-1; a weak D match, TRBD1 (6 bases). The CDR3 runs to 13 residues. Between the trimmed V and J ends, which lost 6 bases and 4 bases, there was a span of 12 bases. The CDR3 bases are TGTGCCAGCAGCCCAGGGGAGGTCACTGAAGCTTTCTTT. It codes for CASSPGEVTEAFF.

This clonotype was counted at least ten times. The CDR3 DNA is TGTGCCAGCAGCTCGGGACTAGACGCAACTAATGAAAAACTGTTTTTT. Translation gives CASSSGLDATNEKLFF. The rearrangement uses TRBV7-9 and TRBJ1-4; perhaps TRBD1 as D (5 bases). The CDR3 totals 16 residues. Trimming removed 4 bases at V and 0 bases at J, with 12 bases between. Germline CDR1 reads SEHNR; CDR2 reads FQNEAQ (reference sequence).

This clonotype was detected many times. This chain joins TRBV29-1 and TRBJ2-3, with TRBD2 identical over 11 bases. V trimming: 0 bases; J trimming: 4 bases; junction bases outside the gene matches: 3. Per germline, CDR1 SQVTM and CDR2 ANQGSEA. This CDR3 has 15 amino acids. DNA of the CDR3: TGCAGCGTTGAAGATACTAGCGGGAGACCAGATACGCAGTATTTT. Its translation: CSVEDTSGRPDTQYF.

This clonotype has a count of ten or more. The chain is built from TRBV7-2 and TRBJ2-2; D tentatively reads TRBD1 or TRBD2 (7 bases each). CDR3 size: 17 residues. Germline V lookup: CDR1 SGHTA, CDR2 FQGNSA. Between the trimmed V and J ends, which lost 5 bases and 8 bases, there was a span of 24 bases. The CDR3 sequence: CASSPPSGTESGGELFF. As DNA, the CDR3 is TGTGCCAGCAGCCCCCCGAGCGGGACAGAGAGCGGTGGGGAGCTGTTTTTT.

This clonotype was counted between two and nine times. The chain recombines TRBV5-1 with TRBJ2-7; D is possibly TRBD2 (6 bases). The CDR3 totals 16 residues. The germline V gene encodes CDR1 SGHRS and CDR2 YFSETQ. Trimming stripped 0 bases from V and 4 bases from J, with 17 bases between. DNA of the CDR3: TGCGCCAGCAGCTTGGCCCCTCCGGGACTGGTTTACGAGCAGTACTTC. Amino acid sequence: CASSLAPPGLVYEQYF.

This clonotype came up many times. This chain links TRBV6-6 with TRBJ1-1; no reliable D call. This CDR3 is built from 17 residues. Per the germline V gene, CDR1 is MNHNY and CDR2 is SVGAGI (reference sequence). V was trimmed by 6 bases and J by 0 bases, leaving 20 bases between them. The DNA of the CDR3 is TGTGCCAGCAGACAAGACCCCCCCGACGAGATGAACACTGAAGCTTTCTTT. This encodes CASRQDPPDEMNTEAFF.

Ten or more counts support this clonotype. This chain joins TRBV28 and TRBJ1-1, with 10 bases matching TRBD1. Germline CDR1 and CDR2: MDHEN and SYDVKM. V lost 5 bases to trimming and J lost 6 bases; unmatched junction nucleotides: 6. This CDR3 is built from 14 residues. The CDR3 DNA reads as TGTGCCAGCAGTAACGGACAGGGGGAGGCTGAAGCTTTCTTT. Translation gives CASSNGQGEAEAFF.

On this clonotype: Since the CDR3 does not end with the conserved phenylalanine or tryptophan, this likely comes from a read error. CDR3 sequence reads: CATTTGVAKNIQYL. The CDR3 DNA reads TGTGCCACCACTACAGGGGTGGCCAAAAACATTCAGTACTTA. The rearrangement uses TRBV12-3 or TRBV12-4 and TRBJ2-4; TRBD1 aligns across 7 bases. The CDR3 length is 14 residues. With V trimmed by 10 bases and J by 1 base, 7 bases remained unmatched.